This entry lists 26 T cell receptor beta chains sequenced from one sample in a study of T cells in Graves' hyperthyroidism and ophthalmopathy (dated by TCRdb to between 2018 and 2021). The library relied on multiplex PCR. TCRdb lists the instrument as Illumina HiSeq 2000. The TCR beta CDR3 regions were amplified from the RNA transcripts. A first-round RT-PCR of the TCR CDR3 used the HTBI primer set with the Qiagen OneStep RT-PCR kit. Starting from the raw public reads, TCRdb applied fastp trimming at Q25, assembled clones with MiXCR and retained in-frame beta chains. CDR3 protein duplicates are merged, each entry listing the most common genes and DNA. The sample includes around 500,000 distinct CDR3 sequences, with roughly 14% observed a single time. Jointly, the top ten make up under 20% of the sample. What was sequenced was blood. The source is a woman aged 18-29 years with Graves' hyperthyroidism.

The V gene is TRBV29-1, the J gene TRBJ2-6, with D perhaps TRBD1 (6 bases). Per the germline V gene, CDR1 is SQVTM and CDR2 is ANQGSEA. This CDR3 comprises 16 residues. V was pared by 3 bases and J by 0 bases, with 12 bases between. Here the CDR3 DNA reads TGCAGCGTTGATCCAGGGGATCGCTCTGGGGCCAACGTCCTGACTTTC. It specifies CSVDPGDRSGANVLTF.

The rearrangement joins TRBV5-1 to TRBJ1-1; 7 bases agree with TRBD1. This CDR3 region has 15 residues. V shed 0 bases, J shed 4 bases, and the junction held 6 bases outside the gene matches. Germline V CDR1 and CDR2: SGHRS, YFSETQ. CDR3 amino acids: CASSLAQGTLTEAFF. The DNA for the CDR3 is TGCGCCAGCAGCTTGGCACAGGGGACCCTCACTGAAGCTTTCTTT.

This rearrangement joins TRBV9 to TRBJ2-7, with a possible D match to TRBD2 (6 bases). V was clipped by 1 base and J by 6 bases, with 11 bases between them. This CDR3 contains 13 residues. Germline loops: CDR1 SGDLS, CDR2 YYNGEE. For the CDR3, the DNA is TGTGCCAGCAGCGTAACGACAGCGGGCGAGCAGTACTTC. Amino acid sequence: CASSVTTAGEQYF.

CDR3 nucleotides: TGTGCCAGCAGCACAACAGGGGTGGCCTCCTACAATGAGCAGTTCTTC. It specifies CASSTTGVASYNEQFF. The chain combines TRBV7-3 with TRBJ2-1, with 7 positions matching TRBD1. This CDR3 is built from 16 residues. Germline assignment: CDR1 SGHTA and CDR2 FQGTGA. V gave up 5 bases and J gave up 0 bases; unmatched junction bases: 7.

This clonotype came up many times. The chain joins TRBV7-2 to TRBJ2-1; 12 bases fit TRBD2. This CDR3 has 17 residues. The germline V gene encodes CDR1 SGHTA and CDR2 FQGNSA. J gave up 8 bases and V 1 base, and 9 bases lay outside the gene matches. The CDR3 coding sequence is TGTGCCAGCAGCTTAGTCTCAGGACTAGCGGGACGGGATGAGCAGTTCTTC. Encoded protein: CASSLVSGLAGRDEQFF.

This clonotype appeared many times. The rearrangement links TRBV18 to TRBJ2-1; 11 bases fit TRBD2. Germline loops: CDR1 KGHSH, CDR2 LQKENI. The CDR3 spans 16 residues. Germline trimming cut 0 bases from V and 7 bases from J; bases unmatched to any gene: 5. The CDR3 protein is CASSPPRLAGQNEQFF. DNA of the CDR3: TGTGCCAGCTCACCACCGAGACTAGCGGGACAGAATGAGCAGTTCTTC.

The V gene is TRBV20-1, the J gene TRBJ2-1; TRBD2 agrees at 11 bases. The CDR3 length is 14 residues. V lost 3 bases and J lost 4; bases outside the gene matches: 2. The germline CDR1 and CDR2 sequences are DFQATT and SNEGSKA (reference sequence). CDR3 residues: CSASGTSGYNEQFF. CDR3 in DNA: TGCAGTGCTAGTGGGACTAGCGGATACAATGAGCAGTTCTTC.

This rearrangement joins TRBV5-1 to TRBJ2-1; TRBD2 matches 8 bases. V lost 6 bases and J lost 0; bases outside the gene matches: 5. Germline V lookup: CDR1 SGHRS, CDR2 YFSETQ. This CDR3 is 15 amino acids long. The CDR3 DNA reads TGCGCCAGCAAAACCAGCGGGAGCTCCTACAATGAGCAGTTCTTC. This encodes CASKTSGSSYNEQFF.

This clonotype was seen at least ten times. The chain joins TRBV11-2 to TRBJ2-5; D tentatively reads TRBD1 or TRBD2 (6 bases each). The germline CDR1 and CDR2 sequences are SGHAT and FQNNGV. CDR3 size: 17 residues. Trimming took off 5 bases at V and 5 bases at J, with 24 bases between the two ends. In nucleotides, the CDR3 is TGTGCCAGCAGCCCGAGAGGGGACTCCCTAAGGGGGGAGACCCAGTACTTC. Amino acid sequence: CASSPRGDSLRGETQYF.

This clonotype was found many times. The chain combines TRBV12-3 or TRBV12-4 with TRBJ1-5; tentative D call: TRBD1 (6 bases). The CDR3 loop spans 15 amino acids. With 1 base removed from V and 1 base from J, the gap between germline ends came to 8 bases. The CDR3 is CASSLGQASNQPQHF. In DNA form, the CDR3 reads TGTGCCAGCAGTTTAGGACAGGCAAGCAATCAGCCCCAGCATTTT.

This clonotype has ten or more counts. The CDR3 is CASSQTSAGAGGNEQFF. CDR3 in DNA: TGTGCCAGCAGCCAAACATCAGCGGGAGCGGGGGGCAATGAGCAGTTCTTC. This chain joins TRBV7-3 and TRBJ2-1; 9 positions match TRBD2. CDR3 length: 17 amino acids. V dropped 5 bases and J dropped 6; count of bases not matched to a gene: 14. Germline CDR1 reads SGHTA; CDR2 reads FQGTGA.

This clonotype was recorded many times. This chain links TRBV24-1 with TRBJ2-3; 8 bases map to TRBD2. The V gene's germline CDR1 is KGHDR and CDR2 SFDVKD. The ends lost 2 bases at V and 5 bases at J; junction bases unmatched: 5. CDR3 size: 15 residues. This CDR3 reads CATSDSGLGKDTQYF. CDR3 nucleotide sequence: TGTGCCACCAGTGATTCGGGACTAGGAAAAGATACGCAGTATTTT.

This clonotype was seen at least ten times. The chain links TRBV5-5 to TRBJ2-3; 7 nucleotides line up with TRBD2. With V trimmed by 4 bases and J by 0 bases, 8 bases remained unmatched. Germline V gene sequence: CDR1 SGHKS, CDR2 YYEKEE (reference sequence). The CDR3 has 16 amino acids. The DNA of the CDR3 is TGTGCCAGCAGCCGGCGGGGGACTACCAGCACAGATACGCAGTATTTT. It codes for CASSRRGTTSTDTQYF.

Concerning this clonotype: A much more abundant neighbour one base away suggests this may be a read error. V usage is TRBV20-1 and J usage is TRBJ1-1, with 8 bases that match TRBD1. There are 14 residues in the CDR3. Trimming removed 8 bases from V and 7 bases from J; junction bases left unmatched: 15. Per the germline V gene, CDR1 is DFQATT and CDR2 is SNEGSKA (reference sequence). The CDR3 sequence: CSPGSGTGEFEAFF. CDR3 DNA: TGCAGTCCTGGTTCCGGGACAGGCGAGTTTGAAGCTTTCTTT.

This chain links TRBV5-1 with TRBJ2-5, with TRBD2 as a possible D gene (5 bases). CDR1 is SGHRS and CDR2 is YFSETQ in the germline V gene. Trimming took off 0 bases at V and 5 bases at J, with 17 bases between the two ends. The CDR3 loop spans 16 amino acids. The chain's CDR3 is CASSLEVAGSKETQYF. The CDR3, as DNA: TGCGCCAGCAGCTTGGAGGTCGCGGGTAGTAAGGAGACCCAGTACTTC. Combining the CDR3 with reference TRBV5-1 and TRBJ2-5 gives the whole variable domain KAGVTQTPRYLIKTRGQQVTLSCSPISGHRSVSWYQQTPGQGLQFLFEYFSETQRNKGNFPGRFSGRQFSNSRSEMNVSTLELGDSALYLCASSLEVAGSKETQYFGPGTRLLVL.

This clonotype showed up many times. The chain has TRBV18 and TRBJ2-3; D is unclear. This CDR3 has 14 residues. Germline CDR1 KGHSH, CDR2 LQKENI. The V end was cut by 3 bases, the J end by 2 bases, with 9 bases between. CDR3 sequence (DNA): TGTGCCAGCTCACCTGCCTATCTCACAGATACGCAGTATTTT. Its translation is CASSPAYLTDTQYF.

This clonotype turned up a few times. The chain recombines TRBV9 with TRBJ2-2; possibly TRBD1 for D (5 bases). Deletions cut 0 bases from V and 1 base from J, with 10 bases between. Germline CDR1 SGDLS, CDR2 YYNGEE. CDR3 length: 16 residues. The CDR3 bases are TGTGCCAGCAGCGTAGAAGTAAGGGGGAACACCGGGGAGCTGTTTTTT. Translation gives CASSVEVRGNTGELFF.

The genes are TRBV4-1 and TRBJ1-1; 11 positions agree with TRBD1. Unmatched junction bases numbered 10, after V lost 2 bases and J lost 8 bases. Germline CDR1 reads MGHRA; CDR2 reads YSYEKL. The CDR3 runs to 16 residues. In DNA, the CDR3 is TGCGCCAGCAGCCAACCTAAGGACAGGGGGCGGGGAGAAGCTTTCTTT. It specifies CASSQPKDRGRGEAFF.

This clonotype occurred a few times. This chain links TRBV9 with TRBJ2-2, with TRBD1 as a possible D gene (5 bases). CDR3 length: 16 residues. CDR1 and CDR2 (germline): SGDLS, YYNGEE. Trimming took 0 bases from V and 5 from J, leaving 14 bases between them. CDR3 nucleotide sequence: TGTGCCAGCAGCGTAGGTTCAGGGTTAATGACCGGGGAGCTGTTTTTT. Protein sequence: CASSVGSGLMTGELFF.

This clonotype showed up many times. The CDR3 here is CASQNQGGETQYF. The CDR3 nucleotides read TGTGCCAGCCAGAACCAGGGGGGAGAGACCCAGTACTTC. The J gene is TRBJ2-5, the V gene TRBV28; a possible D gene is TRBD1 (7 bases). V shed 8 bases and J shed 4 bases, with 14 bases lying between them. The CDR3 sequence is 13 residues long. CDR1 and CDR2 from the germline V gene are MDHEN and SYDVKM.

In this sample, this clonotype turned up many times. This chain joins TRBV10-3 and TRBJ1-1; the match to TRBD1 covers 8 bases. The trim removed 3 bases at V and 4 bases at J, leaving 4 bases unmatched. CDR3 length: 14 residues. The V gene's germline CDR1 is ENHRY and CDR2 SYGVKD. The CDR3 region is CAISDQGAITEAFF. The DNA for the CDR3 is TGTGCCATCAGTGATCAGGGGGCGATCACTGAAGCTTTCTTT.

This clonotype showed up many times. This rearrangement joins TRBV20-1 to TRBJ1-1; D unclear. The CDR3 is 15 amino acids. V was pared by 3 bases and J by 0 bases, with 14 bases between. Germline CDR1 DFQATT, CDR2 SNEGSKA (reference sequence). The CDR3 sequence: CSASSSWTVNTEAFF. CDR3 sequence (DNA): TGCAGTGCTAGCTCCTCGTGGACGGTGAACACTGAAGCTTTCTTT.

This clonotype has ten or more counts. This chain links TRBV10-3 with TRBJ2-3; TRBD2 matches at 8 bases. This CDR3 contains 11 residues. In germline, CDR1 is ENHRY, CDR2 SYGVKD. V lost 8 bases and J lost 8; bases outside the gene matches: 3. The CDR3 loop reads CAIGSGSTQYF. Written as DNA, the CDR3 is TGTGCCATCGGCAGCGGGAGTACGCAGTATTTT.

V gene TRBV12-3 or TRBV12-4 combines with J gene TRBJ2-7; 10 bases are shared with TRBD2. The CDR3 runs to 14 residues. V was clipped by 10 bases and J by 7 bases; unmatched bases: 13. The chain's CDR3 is CATNIAGGRGEQYF. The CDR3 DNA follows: TGTGCCACCAACATAGCGGGAGGCCGGGGAGAGCAGTACTTC.

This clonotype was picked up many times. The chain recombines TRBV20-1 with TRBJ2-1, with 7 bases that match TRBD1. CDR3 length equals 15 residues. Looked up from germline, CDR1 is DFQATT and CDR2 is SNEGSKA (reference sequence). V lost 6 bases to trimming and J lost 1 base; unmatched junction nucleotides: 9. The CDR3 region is CSALSGTASYNEQFF. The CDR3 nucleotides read TGCAGTGCCTTATCCGGGACAGCGTCCTACAATGAGCAGTTCTTC.

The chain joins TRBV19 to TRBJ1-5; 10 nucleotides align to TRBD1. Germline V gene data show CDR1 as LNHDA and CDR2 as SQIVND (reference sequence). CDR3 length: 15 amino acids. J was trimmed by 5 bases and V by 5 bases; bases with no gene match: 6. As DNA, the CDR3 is TGTGCCAGTAGTGAGGGGACAGGGGTTGATCAGCCCCAGCATTTT. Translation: CASSEGTGVDQPQHF.